These 22 T cell receptor beta chains originate from one sample sequenced in a study of blood T cell repertoires in COVID-19. Only in-frame clones appear in the TCRdb table, and some are missing; sequencing was by immunoSEQ multiplex PCR. The sample records fewer than 300,000 clones, 82% being singletons. Specimen: PBMCs or T cells enriched from blood (not recorded which). The receptors here all came from a man aged 40-49 years who had been exposed to COVID-19.

V gene TRBV18 combines with J gene TRBJ2-3; TRBD1 matches at 7 bases. The germline V gene has CDR1 KGHSH and CDR2 LQKENI. This CDR3 contains 15 residues. With 5 bases clipped from V and 6 bases from J, the junction kept 11 bases outside the gene matches. CDR3 region: CASSTRQGELDTQYF. The CDR3, as DNA: TGTGCCAGCTCAACCCGACAGGGAGAATTGGATACGCAGTATTTT. Combining the CDR3 with reference TRBV18 and TRBJ2-3 gives the whole variable domain NAGVMQNPRHLVRRRGQEARLRCSPMKGHSHVYWYRQLPEEGLKFMVYLQKENIIDESGMPKERFSAEFPKEGPSILRIQQVVRGDSAAYFCASSTRQGELDTQYFGPGTRLTVL.

The V gene is TRBV30, the J gene TRBJ2-1, with TRBD1 identical over 9 bases. CDR3 size: 14 residues. J gave up 7 bases and V 7 bases, and 11 bases lay outside the gene matches. Germline-derived CDR1 and CDR2 are GTSNPN and SVGIG (reference sequence). CDR3 DNA sequence: TGTGCCTTACATCGGGGACAGGGACGTAATGAGCAGTTCTTC. Amino acid sequence: CALHRGQGRNEQFF.

The rearrangement uses TRBV18 and TRBJ1-1; no firm D call. CDR1 KGHSH and CDR2 LQKENI come from the germline V gene. V shed 4 bases and J shed 4 bases, with 16 bases lying between them. The CDR3 consists of 15 residues. The CDR3 nucleotides read TGTGCCAGCTCACGCTGGGTTTCCGCTAGCACTGAAGCTTTCTTT. As protein: CASSRWVSASTEAFF.

The rearrangement joins TRBV5-6 to TRBJ2-1; TRBD1 matches 9 bases. The CDR3 sequence is 15 residues long. Germline assignment: CDR1 SGHDT and CDR2 YYEEEE. V was pared by 4 bases and J by 5 bases, with 7 bases of the junction left unmatched. CDR3 in amino acids: CASSQYRGQHNEQFF. Written as DNA, the CDR3 is TGTGCCAGCAGCCAATACAGGGGGCAGCACAATGAGCAGTTCTTC.

The chain joins TRBV7-9 to TRBJ1-1, with D maybe TRBD1 (5 bases). Germline CDR1 reads SEHNR; CDR2 reads FQNEAQ (reference sequence). The V and J ends lost 5 bases and 1 base respectively, with 14 bases between them. This CDR3 has 15 residues. CDR3 protein: CASSPRLGGNTEAFF. In DNA form, the CDR3 reads TGTGCCAGCAGCCCCCGACTCGGGGGGAACACTGAAGCTTTCTTT.

The rearrangement joins TRBV7-2 to TRBJ2-1; D ambiguous. With 3 bases removed from V and 3 bases from J, the gap between germline ends came to 6 bases. Germline CDR1 SGHTA, CDR2 FQGNSA. The CDR3 loop spans 13 amino acids. The CDR3 nucleotides are TGTGCCAGCAGCTTCTCCGTCTACAATGAGCAGTTCTTC. Its protein is CASSFSVYNEQFF.

V gene TRBV7-9 combines with J gene TRBJ1-2; D not resolved. V lost 1 base and J 4 bases, leaving 10 bases between the germline ends. Germline-derived CDR1 and CDR2 are SEHNR and FQNEAQ (reference sequence). CDR3 length: 14 residues. As DNA, the CDR3 is TGTGCCAGCAGCTTAGGGTGGGCGCTCTATGGCTACACCTTC. Translation: CASSLGWALYGYTF.

In this sample, this clone turned up once. V is TRBV24-1 and J is TRBJ2-1, with TRBD2 matching 9 bases. J gave up 0 bases and V 9 bases, and 17 bases lay outside the gene matches. Germline V gene sequence: CDR1 KGHDR, CDR2 SFDVKD. CDR3 length: 19 amino acids. CDR3 sequence (DNA): TGTGCCACCGCAAGGGGGGCGGCGGGAGGGTATAGCTCCTACAATGAGCAGTTCTTC. Protein: CATARGAAGGYSSYNEQFF.

The chain combines TRBV9 with TRBJ1-1; tentatively, D is TRBD1 (6 bases). The CDR3 has 15 amino acids. V was cut by 0 bases and J by 5 bases, with 14 bases left in between. Germline V gives CDR1 SGDLS, CDR2 YYNGEE. CDR3 nucleotide sequence: TGTGCCAGCAGCGTAGGAGCAGGGAGGGGGACTGAAGCTTTCTTT. This sequence encodes CASSVGAGRGTEAFF. Full variable domain (missing parts from reference TRBV9 and TRBJ1-1): DSGVTQTPKHLITATGQRVTLRCSPRSGDLSVYWYQQSLDQGLQFLIQYYNGEERAKGNILERFSAQQFPDLHSELNLSSLELGDSALYFCASSVGAGRGTEAFFGQGTRLTVV.

The V call is TRBV10-3, the J call TRBJ1-1; D might be TRBD1 (6 bases). CDR3 length: 11 residues. The V and J ends lost 6 bases and 10 bases respectively, with 12 bases between them. Germline CDR1 and CDR2: ENHRY and SYGVKD. The DNA of the CDR3 is TGTGCCATCAGAACAGGGCGGGTAGCTTTCTTT. This encodes CAIRTGRVAFF.

The chain combines TRBV25-1 with TRBJ1-1, with D possibly TRBD1 on 6 matching bases. V was pared by 7 bases and J by 4 bases, with 16 bases between. The CDR3 extends over 14 amino acids. Looked up from germline, CDR1 is MGHDK and CDR2 is SYGVNS. The CDR3 DNA reads TGTGCCAGCATTCCAGCGGGGGCTGCCACTGAAGCTTTCTTT. Its protein product is CASIPAGAATEAFF.

This chain connects TRBV7-8 to TRBJ1-5; no clear D gene. Germline V CDR1 and CDR2: SGHVS, FQNEAQ. V was shortened by 5 bases and J by 0 bases, with 11 bases between the two germline ends. The length of the CDR3 is 15 residues. This CDR3 reads CASSPTEYSNQPQHF. The CDR3 nucleotides are TGTGCCAGCAGCCCTACTGAATATAGCAATCAGCCCCAGCATTTT.

This clone was counted only a few times. The V gene is TRBV5-4, the J gene TRBJ2-5; 10 positions match TRBD2. Trimming cost V 2 bases and J 0 bases; bases outside gene matches: 7. Germline values: CDR1 SGHNT, CDR2 YYREEE (reference sequence). This CDR3 spans 17 amino acids. The CDR3 DNA follows: TGTGCCAGCAGCTTTTTAGGACTAGCGGAGTACCAAGAGACCCAGTACTTC. This codes for CASSFLGLAEYQETQYF.

The chain carries TRBV10-3 and TRBJ2-1; TRBD2 matches 11 bases. This CDR3 has 12 amino acids. The germline CDR1 and CDR2 sequences are ENHRY and SYGVKD. In DNA, the CDR3 is TGTGCAACTAGCGGGAGTAAAAATGAGCAGTTCTTC. Protein product: CATSGSKNEQFF.

This chain links TRBV29-1 with TRBJ1-1, with 9 positions matching TRBD1. Germline assignment: CDR1 SQVTM and CDR2 ANQGSEA. V trimming: 4 bases; J trimming: 3 bases; junction bases outside the gene matches: 9. The CDR3 loop spans 15 amino acids. CDR3 sequence (DNA): TGCAGCGTTGTAGAGACAGGGGGGTTTTACACTGAAGCTTTCTTT. Translation gives CSVVETGGFYTEAFF.

This clone was seen more than once but under ten times. The chain carries TRBV7-2 and TRBJ2-4; D might be TRBD1 (5 bases). Germline CDR1 is SGHTA and CDR2 is FQGNSA. The CDR3 spans 17 residues. V dropped 0 bases and J dropped 1 base, with 13 bases sitting between them. The CDR3 is CASSLAGLGLAKNIQYF. The DNA of the CDR3 is TGTGCCAGCAGCTTAGCGGGGTTGGGGCTGGCCAAAAACATTCAGTACTTC.

The V call is TRBV30, the J call TRBJ2-1; 8 bases agree with TRBD2. This CDR3 contains 13 residues. Germline trimming cut 4 bases from V and 9 bases from J; bases unmatched to any gene: 8. In germline, CDR1 is GTSNPN, CDR2 SVGIG (reference sequence). The chain's CDR3 is CAWTLYGGGEQFF. The CDR3 DNA sequence: TGTGCCTGGACCCTATACGGGGGGGGTGAGCAGTTCTTC.

The chain carries TRBV10-3 and TRBJ2-5, with a tentative D call TRBD2 (5 bases). This CDR3 spans 12 amino acids. The germline V gene has CDR1 ENHRY and CDR2 SYGVKD. With 7 bases removed from V and 4 bases from J, the gap between germline ends came to 10 bases. The CDR3 sequence is CAIMGSSETQYF. The CDR3 region has the DNA TGTGCCATCATGGGGAGTTCAGAGACCCAGTACTTC.

V is TRBV2 and J is TRBJ2-7, with a tentative D call TRBD1 (7 bases). The CDR3 has 14 amino acids. V shed 8 bases and J shed 6 bases, with 20 bases lying between them. CDR1 and CDR2 from the germline V gene are SNHLY and FYNNEI. The CDR3 bases are TGTGCCAGCGGTCGTCCGGCAGGGGGGCGCGAGCAGTACTTC. Amino acid sequence: CASGRPAGGREQYF.

J is TRBJ1-6 and V is TRBV7-8; 11 positions agree with TRBD1. Germline CDR1 reads SGHVS; CDR2 reads FQNEAQ. Trimming at V came to 5 bases and at J to 5 bases, leaving 5 bases not matched to a gene. CDR3 length: 16 residues. CDR3 in amino acids: CASSTGQGGNNSPLHF. CDR3 in DNA: TGTGCCAGCAGCACGGGACAGGGGGGAAATAATTCACCCCTCCACTTT.

The V and J genes are TRBV11-2 and TRBJ1-4; no reliable D call. Per the germline V gene, CDR1 is SGHAT and CDR2 is FQNNGV. The CDR3 is made up of 14 amino acids. Trimming removed 1 base at V and 7 bases at J, with 10 bases between. The CDR3 sequence: CASSLGNSGEKLFF. The CDR3 DNA is TGTGCCAGCAGCTTAGGGAATTCGGGTGAAAAACTGTTTTTT.

The chain uses TRBV14 and TRBJ2-7; 10 bases agree with TRBD1. Germline loops: CDR1 SGHDN, CDR2 FVKESK. The V gene end was trimmed by 4 bases and the J gene end by 5 bases; junction bases not matched to a gene: 11. This CDR3 has 16 residues. DNA of the CDR3: TGTGCCAGCAGCCCACCCCCGGGACAGGGGTTCCACGAGCAGTACTTC. This gives the protein CASSPPPGQGFHEQYF.